These 2 T cell receptor beta chains came from one sample sequenced in a study of PD-1 blockade in mismatch repair-deficient tumors. Assay used: immunoSEQ multiplex PCR; TCRdb lists only in-frame clones, some missing. The data show 60,000 to 75,000 clones, 88% seen once. The sample consisted of peripheral blood, taken 52 weeks after starting pembrolizumab. The receptors shown here come from an adult with mismatch repair-deficient cancer.

The genes are TRBV28 and TRBJ2-7; TRBD1 matches 7 bases. Germline V gene data show CDR1 as MDHEN and CDR2 as SYDVKM. The length of the CDR3 is 15 residues. V lost 4 bases, J lost 1 base, and 7 bases stayed unmatched. DNA of the CDR3: TGTGCCAGCAGTTCCGACGGGACAGAGTCCTACGAGCAGTACTTC. Translation gives CASSSDGTESYEQYF.

The chain uses TRBV14 and TRBJ2-1; weak D call: TRBD1 (6 bases). Trimming removed 3 bases from V and 0 bases from J, with 15 bases in between. The CDR3 totals 17 residues. Germline loops: CDR1 SGHDN, CDR2 FVKESK. The CDR3 is CASSHGVGGYSYNEQFF. The CDR3 nucleotides are TGTGCCAGCAGCCATGGGGTTGGGGGCTACTCCTACAATGAGCAGTTCTTC.